Listed here are 8 T cell receptor beta chains from one sample, sequenced in a study of post-analysis software for immune sequencing data. Study-level points and caveats: Patients had higher frequencies than controls of roughly five TRBV segments, including TRBV5-6, TRBV5-1 and TRBV20-1.

Unique molecular identifiers featured in each of the TCR beta cDNA libraries. TCRdb re-derived calls from the PCR reads in MiXCR, one entry per CDR3 protein. The sample yields about 770,000 distinct CDR3 sequences, 46% seen once. No cognate antigen is known for these TCRs. Sequenced input: blood. These receptors all stem from a girl between 5 and 17 years old with multiple sclerosis.

This chain links TRBV20-1 with TRBJ1-5; 7 nucleotides align to TRBD1. The CDR3 is 12 residues long. The V gene's germline CDR1 is DFQATT and CDR2 SNEGSKA (reference sequence). V shed 0 bases and J 11 bases; nucleotides not matched to a gene: 4. Written as DNA, the CDR3 is TGCAGTGCTAGAGATAGGGGGACAGCCCAGCATTTT. Translation gives CSARDRGTAQHF.

This clonotype is a singleton in its sample. The chain carries TRBV28 and TRBJ2-5, with 10 bases identical to TRBD1. The CDR3 runs to 15 residues. Per germline, CDR1 MDHEN and CDR2 SYDVKM. J lost 3 bases, V lost 1 base, and 2 bases had no gene match. CDR3 protein: CASSLSGQGEETQYF. The CDR3 bases are TGTGCCAGCAGTTTATCCGGACAGGGGGAAGAGACCCAGTACTTC.

The genes are TRBV30 and TRBJ2-1; possibly TRBD2 for D (5 bases). V was shortened by 1 base and J by 13 bases, with 17 bases between the two germline ends. Germline V gene data show CDR1 as GTSNPN and CDR2 as SVGIG (reference sequence). This CDR3 region has 13 residues. CDR3 amino acids: CAWSGGYQETQFF. In DNA form, the CDR3 reads TGTGCCTGGAGTGGCGGGTACCAAGAGACCCAGTTCTTC.

This rearrangement joins TRBV7-9 to TRBJ1-1; D call uncertain. The germline CDR1 and CDR2 sequences are SEHNR and FQNEAQ (reference sequence). The CDR3 length is 14 residues. The V and J ends lost 2 bases and 1 base respectively, with 8 bases between them. The CDR3 DNA follows: TGTGCCAGCAGCTTACCGGGTCAGAACACTGAAGCTTTCTTT. Protein: CASSLPGQNTEAFF.

The chain carries TRBV29-1 and TRBJ2-5, with TRBD2 matching over 13 bases. Germline CDR1 is SQVTM and CDR2 is ANQGSEA. The CDR3 covers 16 residues. The V and J ends lost 4 bases and 5 bases, in that order; junction bases with no gene match: 10. The CDR3 nucleotides read TGCAGCGTTGGCACGACTAGCGGGAGGAGTTCGGAGACCCAGTACTTC. Translation gives CSVGTTSGRSSETQYF.

The chain has TRBV6-5 and TRBJ2-7; D might be TRBD2 (5 bases). CDR1 is MNHEY, CDR2 SVGAGI, per germline. Trimming stripped 6 bases from V and 0 bases from J, with 15 bases between. The CDR3 has 15 amino acids. The DNA for the CDR3 is TGTGCCAGCAGAACAAGGACTGTTGGCTCCTACGAGCAGTACTTC. Protein sequence: CASRTRTVGSYEQYF.

This clonotype has more than one count but fewer than ten. The chain has TRBV7-2 and TRBJ2-3; D might be TRBD2 (5 bases). The germline V gene encodes CDR1 SGHTA and CDR2 FQGNSA. The CDR3 has 15 amino acids. V lost 1 base and J lost 5, with 13 bases in between. The CDR3: CASSLGPGGQDTQYF. The CDR3 DNA reads TGTGCCAGCAGCTTAGGACCCGGAGGTCAAGATACGCAGTATTTT.

The chain combines TRBV28 with TRBJ1-5, with D hard to call. V dropped 5 bases and J dropped 2 bases, with 10 bases sitting between them. The CDR3 is 14 residues long. Germline V gene sequence: CDR1 MDHEN, CDR2 SYDVKM. The CDR3 DNA follows: TGTGCCAGCAGTCACCACGGAGGCAATCAGCCCCAGCATTTT. It encodes CASSHHGGNQPQHF.